The 8 T cell receptor beta chains given below trace back to one sample, sequenced in a study of cytotoxic CD8 clonotypes in ibrutinib-treated CLL. Here immunoSEQ multiplex PCR was the method, and the copy in TCRdb shows in-frame clones only, minus some. Found here are tens of thousands of clones, approximately 87% of them singletons; the top ten hold around 21%. This material consisted of PBMCs, taken after 24 months of ibrutinib treatment. These receptors came from a human donor with chronic lymphocytic leukemia.

The chain combines TRBV9 with TRBJ2-7; 7 nucleotides line up with TRBD2. The CDR3 totals 15 residues. The trim removed 0 bases at V and 5 bases at J, leaving 8 bases unmatched. Germline values: CDR1 SGDLS, CDR2 YYNGEE. CDR3 bases: TGTGCCAGCAGCGTAGACGTGGGAGGGCTTAACGAGCAGTACTTC. Translated, it gives CASSVDVGGLNEQYF.

The CDR3 loop reads CASSQGQGDTGELFF. The CDR3 DNA reads TGCGCCAGCAGTCAAGGACAGGGAGACACCGGGGAGCTGTTTTTT. The rearrangement links TRBV23-1 to TRBJ2-2; 8 bases are shared with TRBD1. TRBV23-1 has ORF status, its function being uncertain. The V segment lost 2 bases and the J segment 3 bases; nucleotides outside the gene matches: 2. CDR3 size: 15 residues.

DNA for the CDR3: TGTGCCAGCAGTTTATCCCCCCTATGGGGCGGGAGGAGGGGGGAGACCCAGTACTTC. Its translation is CASSLSPLWGGRRGETQYF. The chain is built from TRBV28 and TRBJ2-5; 8 nucleotides match TRBD2. This CDR3 is built from 19 residues. Germline V gene lookup returns CDR1 MDHEN and CDR2 SYDVKM. V shed 1 base and J 5 bases; nucleotides not matched to a gene: 18.

The CDR3 spells CASRPGREITDTQYF. The CDR3 DNA sequence: TGTGCCAGTCGTCCAGGGCGGGAGATAACAGATACGCAGTATTTT. The chain recombines TRBV28 with TRBJ2-3, with 7 bases that match TRBD2. V dropped 9 bases and J dropped 3; count of bases not matched to a gene: 12. Germline CDR1 is MDHEN and CDR2 is SYDVKM. The CDR3 spans 15 residues.

The genes are TRBV5-1 and TRBJ2-5, with TRBD2 matching over 7 bases. After removal of 2 bases from V and 5 bases from J, the junction contained 6 bases not matched to a gene. The germline V gene encodes CDR1 SGHRS and CDR2 YFSETQ. The length of the CDR3 is 14 residues. In nucleotides, the CDR3 is TGCGCCAGCAGCTTAGCGGGGAATAGGGAGACCCAGTACTTC. Translation gives CASSLAGNRETQYF.

This chain uses TRBV19 with TRBJ1-1, with TRBD1 as a possible D gene (5 bases). The CDR3 is 14 amino acids. CDR1 is LNHDA, CDR2 SQIVND, per germline (reference sequence). Trimming cost V 3 bases and J 5 bases, with 13 bases left between them. The CDR3 protein is CASSIPGGRTEAFF. DNA of the CDR3: TGTGCCAGTAGTATCCCGGGGGGGAGGACTGAAGCTTTCTTT.

The gene calls are TRBV9 and TRBJ1-2, with 9 nucleotides matching TRBD1. Germline V gene data show CDR1 as SGDLS and CDR2 as YYNGEE. The CDR3 runs to 13 residues. With 4 bases clipped from V and 8 bases from J, the junction kept 6 bases outside the gene matches. CDR3 protein: CASSPQGAKGYTF. CDR3 nucleotides: TGTGCCAGCAGCCCACAGGGGGCGAAGGGCTACACCTTC.

This rearrangement joins TRBV6-5 to TRBJ2-2; D is ambiguous. V dropped 5 bases and J dropped 1 base, with 8 bases sitting between them. CDR1 and CDR2 from the germline V gene are MNHEY and SVGAGI. CDR3 size: 14 residues. CDR3 in amino acids: CASSPPGNTGELFF. In DNA, the CDR3 is TGTGCCAGCAGTCCCCCGGGGAACACCGGGGAGCTGTTTTTT.